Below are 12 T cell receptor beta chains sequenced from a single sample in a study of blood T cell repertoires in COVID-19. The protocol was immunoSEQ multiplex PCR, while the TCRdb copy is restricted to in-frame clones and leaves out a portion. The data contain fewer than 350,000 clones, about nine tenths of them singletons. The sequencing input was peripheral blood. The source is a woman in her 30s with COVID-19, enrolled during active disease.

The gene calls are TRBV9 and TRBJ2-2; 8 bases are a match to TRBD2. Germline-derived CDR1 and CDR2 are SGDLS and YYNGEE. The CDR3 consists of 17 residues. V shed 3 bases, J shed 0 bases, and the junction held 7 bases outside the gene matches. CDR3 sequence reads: CASSDGTSLTNTGELFF. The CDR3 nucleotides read TGTGCCAGCAGCGACGGGACTAGTCTAACGAACACCGGGGAGCTGTTTTTT.

The CDR3: CASSAGLWYGYTF. The CDR3 DNA follows: TGTGCCAGCAGTGCGGGACTCTGGTATGGCTACACCTTC. The chain combines TRBV25-1 with TRBJ1-2; a weak D match, TRBD1 (5 bases). The CDR3 spans 13 residues. Between the trimmed V and J ends, which lost 4 bases and 5 bases, there was a span of 11 bases. Looked up from germline, CDR1 is MGHDK and CDR2 is SYGVNS.

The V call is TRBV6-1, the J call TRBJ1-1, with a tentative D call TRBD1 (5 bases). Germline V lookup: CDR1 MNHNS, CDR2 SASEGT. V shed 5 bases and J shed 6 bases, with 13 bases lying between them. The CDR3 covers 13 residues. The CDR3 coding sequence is TGTGCCAGCAGTTATAACGGGGACTCTGAAGCTTTCTTT. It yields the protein CASSYNGDSEAFF.

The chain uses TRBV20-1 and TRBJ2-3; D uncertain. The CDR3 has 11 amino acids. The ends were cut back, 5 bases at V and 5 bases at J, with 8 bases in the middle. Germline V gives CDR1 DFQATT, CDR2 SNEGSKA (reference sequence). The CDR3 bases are TGCAGTGCTCTCCACGGAGATACGCAGTATTTT. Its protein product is CSALHGDTQYF.

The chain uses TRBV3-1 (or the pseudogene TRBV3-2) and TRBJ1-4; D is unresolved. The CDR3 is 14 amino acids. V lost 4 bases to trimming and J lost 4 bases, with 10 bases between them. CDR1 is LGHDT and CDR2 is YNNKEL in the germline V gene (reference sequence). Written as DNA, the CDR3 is TGTGCCAGCAGCCCCTCCGGGAATAATGAAAAACTGTTTTTT. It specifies CASSPSGNNEKLFF.

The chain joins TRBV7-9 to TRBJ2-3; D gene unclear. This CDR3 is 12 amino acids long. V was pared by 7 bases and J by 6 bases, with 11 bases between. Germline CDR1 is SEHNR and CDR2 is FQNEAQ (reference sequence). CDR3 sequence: CASTMLRDTQYF. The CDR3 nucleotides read TGTGCCAGCACCATGCTCCGGGATACGCAGTATTTT.

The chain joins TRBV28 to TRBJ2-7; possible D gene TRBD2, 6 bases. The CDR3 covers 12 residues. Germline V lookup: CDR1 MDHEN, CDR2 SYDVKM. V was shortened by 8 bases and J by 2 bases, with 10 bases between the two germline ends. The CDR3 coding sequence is TGTGCCAGCGGGACTTTTCCCTACGAGCAGTACTTC. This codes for CASGTFPYEQYF.

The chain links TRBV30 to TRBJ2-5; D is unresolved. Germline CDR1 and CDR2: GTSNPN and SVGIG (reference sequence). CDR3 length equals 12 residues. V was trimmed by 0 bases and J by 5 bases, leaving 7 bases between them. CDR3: CAWSVAVETQYF. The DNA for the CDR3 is TGTGCCTGGAGTGTGGCGGTGGAGACCCAGTACTTC.

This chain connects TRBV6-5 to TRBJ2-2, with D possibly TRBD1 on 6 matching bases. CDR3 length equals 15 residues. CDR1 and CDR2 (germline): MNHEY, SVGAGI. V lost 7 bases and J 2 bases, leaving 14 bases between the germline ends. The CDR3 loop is CASNAGTLNTGELFF. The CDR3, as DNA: TGTGCCAGCAACGCCGGGACACTAAACACCGGGGAGCTGTTTTTT.

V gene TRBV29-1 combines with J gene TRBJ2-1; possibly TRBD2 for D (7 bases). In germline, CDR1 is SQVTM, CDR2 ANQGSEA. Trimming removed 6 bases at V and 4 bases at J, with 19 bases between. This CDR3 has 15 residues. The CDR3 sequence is CSVLRGASGYNEQFF. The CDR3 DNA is TGCAGCGTCCTCCGGGGGGCTAGCGGATACAATGAGCAGTTCTTC.

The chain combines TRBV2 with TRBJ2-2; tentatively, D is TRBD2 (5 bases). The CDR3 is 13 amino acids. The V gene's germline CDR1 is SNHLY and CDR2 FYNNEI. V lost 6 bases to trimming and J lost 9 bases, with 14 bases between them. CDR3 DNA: TGTGCCAGCAGCCCTAAGACTACTCGGGAGCTGTTTTTT. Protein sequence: CASSPKTTRELFF. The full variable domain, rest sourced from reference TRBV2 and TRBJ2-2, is EPEVTQTPSHQVTQMGQEVILRCVPISNHLYFYWYRQILGQKVEFLVSFYNNEISEKSEIFDDQFSVERPDGSNFTLKIRSTKLEDSAMYFCASSPKTTRELFFGEGSRLTVL.

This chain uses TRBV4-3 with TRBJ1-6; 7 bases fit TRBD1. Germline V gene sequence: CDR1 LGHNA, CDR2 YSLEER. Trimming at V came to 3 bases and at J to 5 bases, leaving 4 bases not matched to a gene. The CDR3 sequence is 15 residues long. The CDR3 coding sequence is TGCGCCAGCAGCCATGACAGGGCTAATAATTCACCCCTCCACTTT. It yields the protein CASSHDRANNSPLHF.